This T cell receptor beta chain is from a study of identical twins. Carrying unique molecular identifiers, the cDNA also gained a universal primer site through template switching. TCRdb re-called the 5' RACE reads with MiXCR, one entry per CDR3 protein. There are some 710,000 distinct CDR3 sequences in the sample; roughly 6.2% occur only once, and 1.5% to 2% lies in the top ten. Study-wide findings and caveats: It was possible that invariant MAIT and iNKT cells partly confounded the zero-insertion analyses.

The CDR3 extends over 13 amino acids. The germline gives CDR1 MNHEY, CDR2 SVGEGT. V shed 6 bases, J shed 4 bases, and the junction held 2 bases outside the gene matches. This clonotype was observed many times. As yet, its antigen is unknown. Material: naive T cells sorted from blood. The clonotype was recovered from a man aged 18 to 30 in good health. This chain connects TRBV6-2 or TRBV6-3 to TRBJ1-1; 10 bases fit TRBD1. Here the CDR3 reads CASRTGGGTEAFF. The CDR3 nucleotides are TGTGCCAGCAGGACAGGGGGCGGCACTGAAGCTTTCTTT.